This passage covers 30 T cell receptor beta chains from one sample sequenced in a study of Tregs in tolerant kidney transplant recipients. Clones were sequenced by immunoSEQ multiplex PCR, and TCRdb holds only the in-frame ones, with some missing. The specimen's table records some 10,000 clones. The nonmyeloablative bone marrow transplants came from related graft donors, with transient mixed chimerism. Sequences were derived from CD8+ T cells from blood (PBMCs), sampled 24 months after the transplant. All receptors derive from a human patient who received a combined kidney and bone marrow transplant. Some T cells may have originated in the graft donor.

As concerns this clone: The read is 3 residues too short to cover the CDR3 end, so that end is filled in from the germline J gene. Other DNA sequences in this sample translate to the same CDR3. The rearrangement joins TRBV29-1 to TRBJ2-7; 9 bases fit TRBD1. The CDR3 extends over 13 amino acids. Per germline, CDR1 SQVTM and CDR2 ANQGSEA. Trimming took 5 bases from V and 1 from J; bases not matched to a gene: 3. The CDR3 sequence is CSVTGTGSYEQYF. The part of the CDR3 DNA that was read is TGCAGCGTTACCGGGACAGGGTCCTACGAG.

Worth noting for this clone: Mismatch with germline at one junction end may stem from a read error. Incomplete CDR3 DNA: TGCGCCAGCAGATTGGACTACTCCTACAATGAG. This translates into CASRLDYSYNE. The CDR3, in full, reads CASRLDYSYNEQFF. The rearrangement joins TRBV5-1 to TRBJ2-1; possible D gene TRBD2, 6 bases. The read is 3 residues too short to cover the CDR3 end, so that end is filled in from the germline J gene. The CDR3 length is 14 residues. The V gene's germline CDR1 is SGHRS and CDR2 YFSETQ. Full variable domain (rest looked up from reference TRBV5-1 and TRBJ2-1): KAGVTQTPRYLIKTRGQQVTLSCSPISGHRSVSWYQQTPGQGLQFLFEYFSETQRNKGNFPGRFSGRQFSNSRSEMNVSTLELGDSALYLCASRLDYSYNEQFFGPGTRLTVL.

A word on this clone: One end of the junction varies from germline; a read error may be responsible. The read terminates 3 residues ahead of where the CDR3 ends, so the germline J gene completes it. J is TRBJ2-2 and V is TRBV4-2, with 7 positions matching TRBD2. CDR3 length: 16 residues. From germline, CDR1 is LGHNA and CDR2 YNFKEQ. The DNA read from the CDR3 is TGCGCCAGCAGCCACCCGGGACTACTAAACACCGGGGAG. Protein product: CASSHPGLLNTGE. The complete CDR3 reads CASSHPGLLNTGELFF.

In the case of this clone: The CDR3 goes on 3 residues after the read ends, and that part is filled in from the germline J gene. The genes are TRBV11-2 and TRBJ1-1; D not resolved. In germline, CDR1 is SGHAT, CDR2 FQNNGV. The CDR3 covers 13 residues. Between the trimmed V and J ends, which lost 1 base and 4 bases, there was a span of 7 bases. The CDR3 protein is CASSLAVSTEAFF. The sequenced CDR3 bases are TGTGCCAGCAGCTTAGCGGTGAGCACTGAA.

CDR3 amino acids: CASTRLSGSFYEQYF. The DNA read from the CDR3 is TGTGCCAGCACGCGACTCAGCGGGAGTTTCTACGAG. This chain joins TRBV11-3 and TRBJ2-7; 8 positions agree with TRBD2. The read gets to within 3 residues of the CDR3 end, and the germline J gene fills in the rest. Germline V lookup: CDR1 SGHNT, CDR2 YENEEA. V shed 7 bases, J shed 3 bases, and the junction held 11 bases outside the gene matches. The CDR3 totals 15 residues.

On this clone: From the germline J gene comes the end of the CDR3, since the read stops 3 residues before it. This chain joins TRBV7-4 and TRBJ2-7; 8 positions match TRBD2. Trimming cost V 5 bases and J 3 bases; bases outside gene matches: 9. The V gene's germline CDR1 is SGHVT and CDR2 SQSDAQ. This CDR3 is built from 15 residues. The CDR3 bases that were read are TGTGCCAGCAGCATGAGACTAGCGTGGGGCTACGAG. It codes for CASSMRLAWGYE. The entire CDR3 reads CASSMRLAWGYEQYF.

Worth noting for this clone: Read sequence stops 3 residues before the CDR3 end, and the germline J gene provides the missing end. This rearrangement joins TRBV2 to TRBJ2-1, with TRBD2 matching 8 bases. Looked up from germline, CDR1 is SNHLY and CDR2 is FYNNEI. This CDR3 is 16 amino acids long. J was trimmed by 6 bases and V by 6 bases; bases with no gene match: 13. CDR3 protein: CASSPYLAGGGNEQFF. The CDR3 DNA, read in part, is TGTGCCAGCAGCCCCTACTTGGCGGGAGGAGGCAATGAG.

Notes on this clone: The read stops 3 residues short of the end of the CDR3; the missing end is completed from the germline J gene. The V and J genes are TRBV24-1 and TRBJ2-1, with unresolved D. Trimming pared 12 bases from V and 0 bases from J, leaving 8 bases between. There are 12 residues in the CDR3. CDR1 is KGHDR and CDR2 is SFDVKD in the germline V gene. The CDR3 here is CAAQDSYNEQFF. The DNA read from the CDR3 is TGTGCCGCGCAGGACTCCTACAATGAG.

The part of the CDR3 DNA that was read is TGTGCCAGCAGCAACGGTGGGCCCTACGAG. Its translation is CASSNGGPYE. The full CDR3 sequence reads CASSNGGPYEQYF. V and J are TRBV5-4 and TRBJ2-7; D gene unclear. Sequencing ends 3 residues short of the CDR3 end; the germline J gene provides the rest. Germline lookup yields CDR1 SGHNT and CDR2 YYREEE (reference sequence). The CDR3 is 13 residues long. V was pared by 4 bases and J by 2 bases, with 10 bases between.

This clone is classed as medium-sized by frequency. The read stops 3 residues short of the end of the CDR3; the missing end is completed from the germline J gene. The chain joins TRBV11-3 to TRBJ2-1; the D is unclear. CDR1 and CDR2 from the germline V gene are SGHNT and YENEEA. V was pared by 1 base and J by 4 bases, with 5 bases between. The CDR3 contains 13 residues. This CDR3 reads CASSLGPYNEQFF. CDR3 DNA, as far as it was read: TGTGCCAGCAGCTTAGGGCCTTACAATGAG.

With respect to this clone: The CDR3 end falls 3 residues outside the read, so it is completed with the germline J gene. This chain links TRBV7-8 with TRBJ2-7, with D unresolved. Trimming removed 1 base from V and 0 bases from J, with 7 bases in between. Germline CDR1 and CDR2: SGHVS and FQNEAQ. The CDR3 sequence is 14 residues long. CDR3 protein: CASSLGANSYEQYF. The covered CDR3 bases are TGTGCCAGCAGCTTAGGCGCTAACTCCTACGAG.

In regard to this clone: From the germline J gene comes the end of the CDR3, since the read stops 3 residues before it. The rearrangement joins TRBV11-3 to TRBJ2-1; TRBD2 aligns across 9 bases. The germline CDR1 and CDR2 sequences are SGHNT and YENEEA. The CDR3 runs to 13 residues. Germline trimming cut 4 bases from V and 9 bases from J; bases unmatched to any gene: 4. Incomplete CDR3 DNA: TGTGCCAGCAGCTCAAGACTAGCGGTTGAG. Its protein product is CASSSRLAVE. The whole CDR3 protein is CASSSRLAVEQFF. The variable domain in full, with the rest retrieved from reference TRBV11-3 and TRBJ2-1, is EAGVVQSPRYKIIEKKQPVAFWCNPISGHNTLYWYLQNLGQGPELLIRYENEEAVDDSQLPKDRFSAERLKGVDSTLKIQPAELGDSAVYLCASSSRLAVEQFFGPGTRLTVL.

Note on this clone: With the read ending 3 residues before the CDR3 end, the germline J gene is used to fill in that end. The chain has TRBV7-6 and TRBJ2-1; unclear D gene. Trimming took 2 bases from V and 9 from J, leaving 14 bases between them. In germline, CDR1 is SGHVS, CDR2 FNYEAQ. The CDR3 runs to 14 residues. The CDR3 loop reads CASSLNAVAGEQFF. The sequenced CDR3 bases are TGTGCCAGCAGCTTAAATGCTGTAGCTGGTGAG.

The sequenced CDR3 bases are TGTGCCAGCAGACACAGCACTGAA. It yields the protein CASRHSTE. The whole CDR3 region reads CASRHSTEAFF. V is TRBV11-2 and J is TRBJ1-1; D uncertain. The DNA ends 3 residues before the CDR3 does, and the rest of the CDR3 is filled in from the germline J gene. From germline, CDR1 is SGHAT and CDR2 FQNNGV. V lost 6 bases, J lost 4 bases, and 6 bases lay in between. The CDR3 has 11 residues.

Comments on this clone: The read halts 3 residues ahead of the CDR3 end, with the missing end drawn from the germline J gene. The genes are TRBV2 and TRBJ1-1, with D maybe TRBD1 (6 bases). Germline CDR1 reads SNHLY; CDR2 reads FYNNEI. V lost 9 bases to trimming and J lost 5 bases, with 10 bases between them. This CDR3 spans 11 amino acids. CDR3 protein: CASWRGTEAFF. Partial CDR3 DNA: TGTGCCAGTTGGAGGGGGACTGAA. Variable domain in full (rest from reference TRBV2 and TRBJ1-1): EPEVTQTPSHQVTQMGQEVILRCVPISNHLYFYWYRQILGQKVEFLVSFYNNEISEKSEIFDDQFSVERPDGSNFTLKIRSTKLEDSAMYFCASWRGTEAFFGQGTRLTVV.

Notes on this clone: The missing CDR3 end, 3 residues past where the read stops, is filled in from the germline J gene. The rearrangement joins TRBV5-4 to TRBJ2-3; D is uncertain. The germline V gene has CDR1 SGHNT and CDR2 YYREEE (reference sequence). This CDR3 has 14 residues. V was clipped by 4 bases and J by 3 bases, with 12 bases between them. The chain's CDR3 is CASSPYPATDTQYF. The part of the CDR3 DNA that was read is TGTGCCAGCAGCCCCTATCCTGCAACAGATACG.

Regarding this clone: From the germline J gene comes the end of the CDR3, since the read stops 3 residues before it. The V gene is TRBV19, the J gene TRBJ1-5; 10 bases are shared with TRBD1. Germline CDR1 is LNHDA and CDR2 is SQIVND (reference sequence). V was clipped by 1 base and J by 5 bases; unmatched bases: 8. The CDR3 spans 17 residues. This CDR3 is CASSIGWGQGLDQPQHF. CDR3 DNA (partial): TGTGCCAGTAGTATAGGATGGGGACAGGGGCTGGATCAGCCC.

Regarding this clone: The read ends 3 residues early relative to the CDR3; the germline J gene fills the gap. The genes are TRBV5-6 and TRBJ2-7; D might be TRBD1 (6 bases). The V end lost 3 bases, the J end lost 1 base, and 8 bases lay between the germline ends. The CDR3 sequence is 13 residues long. The germline gives CDR1 SGHDT, CDR2 YYEEEE. The covered CDR3 bases are TGTGCCAGCAGCTCGGACAGTTCCTACGAG. It yields the protein CASSSDSSYE. The complete CDR3 sequence is CASSSDSSYEQYF.

Remarks on this clone: Sequencing ends 3 residues short of the CDR3 end; the germline J gene provides the rest. The chain carries TRBV20-1 and TRBJ2-7; 7 nucleotides line up with TRBD2. The germline V gene has CDR1 DFQATT and CDR2 SNEGSKA (reference sequence). CDR3 length: 13 amino acids. The V gene end was trimmed by 0 bases and the J gene end by 4 bases; junction bases not matched to a gene: 3. The part of the CDR3 DNA that was read is TGCAGTGCTAGAGATAGCGGGCTGTACGAG. This gives the protein CSARDSGLYE. In full, the CDR3 is CSARDSGLYEQYF.

Of note for this clone: The sequence runs out 3 residues before the end of the CDR3; the remainder is reconstructed from the germline J gene. The chain uses TRBV19 and TRBJ2-1, with TRBD1 matching over 7 bases. Germline lookup yields CDR1 LNHDA and CDR2 SQIVND (reference sequence). The V segment lost 6 bases and the J segment 7 bases; nucleotides outside the gene matches: 15. CDR3 length: 16 residues. CDR3 loop: CASSIPYGRGKNEQFF. The CDR3 DNA, read in part, is TGTGCCAGTAGCATCCCCTACGGCAGGGGGAAAAATGAG.

About this clone: The sequenced fragment ends 3 residues before the CDR3 boundary, so the rest is inferred from the germline J gene. J is TRBJ1-5 and V is TRBV19; D call uncertain. CDR3 length equals 15 residues. CDR1 is LNHDA, CDR2 SQIVND, per germline (reference sequence). Deletions cut 5 bases from V and 4 bases from J, with 15 bases between. CDR3 bases read: TGTGCCAGTAGTGAGAGGACTTTCTCGAATCAGCCC. Its translation is CASSERTFSNQP. The whole CDR3 sequence is CASSERTFSNQPQHF.

As concerns this clone: The read comes to an end 3 residues before the CDR3 does, leaving the germline J gene to fill in the end. This chain links TRBV7-8 with TRBJ2-7, with 11 bases lining up with TRBD2. The CDR3 covers 15 residues. Trimming cost V 5 bases and J 3 bases; bases outside gene matches: 6. The germline V gene encodes CDR1 SGHVS and CDR2 FQNEAQ. CDR3 bases read: TGTGCCAGCAGCGTGAGGGGACTAGCGGTCTACGAG. This gives the protein CASSVRGLAVYE. The CDR3 in full is CASSVRGLAVYEQYF.

CDR3 residues: CASSHRVRINEAFF. The CDR3 DNA, read in part, is TGTGCCAGCAGCCACCGAGTCAGGATCAATGAG. The gene calls are TRBV6-2 or TRBV6-3 and TRBJ1-1; D is unresolved. The read terminates 3 residues ahead of where the CDR3 ends, so the germline J gene completes it. In germline, CDR1 is MNHEY, CDR2 SVGEGT. The CDR3 length is 14 residues.

The CDR3 protein is CASTLSGTHTEAFF. The part of the CDR3 DNA that was read is TGTGCCAGTACTTTATCCGGGACACATACTGAA. V and J are TRBV19 and TRBJ1-1; D possibly corresponds to TRBD1 (6 bases). Read sequence stops 3 residues before the CDR3 end, and the germline J gene provides the missing end. V was shortened by 7 bases and J by 5 bases, with 17 bases between the two germline ends. The CDR3 consists of 14 residues. The germline gives CDR1 LNHDA, CDR2 SQIVND (reference sequence).

In the case of this clone: The read comes to an end 3 residues before the CDR3 does, leaving the germline J gene to fill in the end. The chain couples TRBV20-1 to TRBJ2-1, with TRBD2 identical over 8 bases. CDR3 size: 16 residues. Germline assignment: CDR1 DFQATT and CDR2 SNEGSKA (reference sequence). J lost 6 bases, V lost 2 bases, and 12 bases had no gene match. CDR3 DNA (partial): TGCAGTGCTAGAATTACCGGGACTAGAGTTCTCAATGAG. Translating gives CSARITGTRVLNE. The full CDR3 reads CSARITGTRVLNEQFF.

Regarding this clone: The read is 3 residues too short to cover the CDR3 end, so that end is filled in from the germline J gene. The J gene is TRBJ2-7, the V gene TRBV7-3, with 8 bases aligning to TRBD1. CDR3 size: 13 residues. V trimming: 6 bases; J trimming: 4 bases; junction bases outside the gene matches: 5. Germline CDR1 SGHTA, CDR2 FQGTGA. The DNA read from the CDR3 is TGTGCCAGCAGTACCGGGACAGGATACGAG. It is translated as CASSTGTGYE. The full CDR3 is CASSTGTGYEQYF.

Notes on this clone: Sequencing ends 3 residues short of the CDR3 end; the germline J gene provides the rest. The chain combines TRBV5-6 with TRBJ2-7, with a possible D match to TRBD1 (5 bases). Trimming stripped 1 base from V and 4 bases from J, with 12 bases between. The germline V gene encodes CDR1 SGHDT and CDR2 YYEEEE. The CDR3 spans 14 residues. The CDR3 here is CASSLMDTNYEQYF. Incomplete CDR3 DNA: TGTGCCAGCAGCTTGATGGACACTAATTACGAG.

Details on this clone: Read coverage stops 3 residues before the CDR3 terminus; the germline J gene supplies the remainder. V and J are TRBV12-3 or TRBV12-4 and TRBJ2-1; 13 bases map to TRBD2. CDR3 length equals 15 residues. With 7 bases clipped from V and 5 bases from J, the junction kept 5 bases outside the gene matches. The part of the CDR3 DNA that was read is TGTGCCAGCACAGCACTAGCGGGAGGGGACAATGAG. It encodes CASTALAGGDNE. The whole CDR3 region reads CASTALAGGDNEQFF.

In the case of this clone: The CDR3 end is not reached by the read, which stops 3 residues before it; the germline J gene fills it in. The chain combines TRBV7-3 with TRBJ2-2, with TRBD2 matching over 7 bases. The CDR3 extends over 15 amino acids. The germline CDR1 and CDR2 sequences are SGHTA and FQGTGA. The trim removed 3 bases at V and 0 bases at J, leaving 1 base unmatched. Incomplete CDR3 DNA: TGTGCCAGCAGCTTGGGGGGGGCGAACACCGGGGAG. It yields the protein CASSLGGANTGE. The CDR3 in full is CASSLGGANTGELFF. The full variable domain, rest sourced from reference TRBV7-3 and TRBJ2-2, is GAGVSQTPSNKVTEKGKYVELRCDPISGHTALYWYRQSLGQGPEFLIYFQGTGAADDSGLPNDRFFAVRPEGSVSTLKIQRTERGDSAVYLCASSLGGANTGELFFGEGSRLTVL.

About this clone: The read gets to within 3 residues of the CDR3 end, and the germline J gene fills in the rest. The rearrangement uses TRBV6-1 and TRBJ1-2; 9 positions agree with TRBD1. Germline V gene lookup returns CDR1 MNHNS and CDR2 SASEGT. The CDR3 runs to 15 residues. With 0 bases clipped from V and 7 bases from J, the junction kept 6 bases outside the gene matches. CDR3 bases read: TGTGCCAGCAGTGAAGCACCGGACAGGGGTAGTGGC. It specifies CASSEAPDRGSG. The CDR3 in its entirety is CASSEAPDRGSGYTF.